These 13 T cell receptor beta chains were all obtained from the same sample, sequenced in a study of cytomegalovirus exposure and HLA in healthy donors. The PCR made use of 60 Vbeta and 13 Jbeta primers. Generated by immunoSEQ multiplex PCR, the TCRdb table keeps only in-frame clones and is missing some. The sample has roughly 130,000 clones; roughly four fifths are singletons. Sequenced: PBMCs. The receptors stem from a woman aged 50 to 60 in good health and CMV-seropositive.

In DNA, the CDR3 is TGTGCCACCAGCAGGGACCGGGGTTCGGGGGACCTCCGCTACGAGCAGTACTTC. Its translation: CATSRDRGSGDLRYEQYF. The chain carries TRBV15 and TRBJ2-7; D possibly corresponds to TRBD2 (6 bases). CDR1 is LNHNV and CDR2 is YYDKDF in the germline V gene (reference sequence). Trimming pared 3 bases from V and 3 bases from J, leaving 24 bases between. This CDR3 is 18 amino acids long.

The chain joins TRBV6-1 to TRBJ2-4, with 8 bases matching TRBD1. The CDR3 extends over 16 amino acids. Germline V gene lookup returns CDR1 MNHNS and CDR2 SASEGT. With V trimmed by 0 bases and J by 2 bases, 3 bases remained unmatched. Here the CDR3 reads CASSEATGESKNIQYF. The CDR3 bases are TGTGCCAGCAGTGAAGCGACAGGGGAGTCCAAAAACATTCAGTACTTC.

This clone was found a few times. V is TRBV10-1 and J is TRBJ1-1; no definite D call. The CDR3 has 13 amino acids. V lost 6 bases to trimming and J lost 4 bases, with 12 bases between them. Germline CDR1 reads WNHNN; CDR2 reads SYGVQD (reference sequence). The CDR3 is CASRGAWGTEAFF. The CDR3 DNA is TGCGCCAGCAGGGGAGCTTGGGGCACTGAAGCTTTCTTT.

This clone was detected once. This rearrangement joins TRBV25-1 to TRBJ1-6, with TRBD1 matching 10 bases. J was trimmed by 9 bases and V by 4 bases; bases with no gene match: 9. CDR1 and CDR2 from the germline V gene are MGHDK and SYGVNS. The CDR3 spans 16 residues. In nucleotides, the CDR3 is TGTGCCAGCAGTGGAAGACAGGGGGCACTGGGTTCACCCCTCCACTTT. It specifies CASSGRQGALGSPLHF.

The V call is TRBV30, the J call TRBJ2-6; D is possibly TRBD2 (6 bases). Germline V gives CDR1 GTSNPN, CDR2 SVGIG (reference sequence). CDR3 length: 16 amino acids. V lost 1 base to trimming and J lost 4 bases, with 14 bases between them. CDR3 DNA: TGTGCCTGGAGTGATCGCGGGAACAGCGGGGCCAACGTCCTGACTTTC. Protein: CAWSDRGNSGANVLTF.

This clone was detected a few times. The CDR3 protein is CASSVRIGTGTTGYGYTF. CDR3 DNA sequence: TGTGCCAGCAGTGTAAGGATTGGGACAGGGACGACAGGGTATGGCTACACCTTC. The gene calls are TRBV6-1 and TRBJ1-2; 9 bases match TRBD1. Germline CDR1 MNHNS, CDR2 SASEGT. V shed 4 bases and J 5 bases; nucleotides not matched to a gene: 17. The CDR3 loop spans 18 amino acids.

The chain is built from TRBV7-2 and TRBJ1-5; the match to TRBD1 covers 9 bases. Germline trimming cut 5 bases from V and 6 bases from J; bases unmatched to any gene: 8. CDR1 and CDR2 (germline): SGHTA, FQGNSA. The CDR3 loop spans 15 amino acids. The CDR3 here is CASSLTGTGSQPQHF. The CDR3 nucleotides read TGTGCCAGCAGCCTAACCGGGACAGGGAGTCAGCCCCAGCATTTT.

The rearrangement links TRBV2 to TRBJ2-1, with 9 nucleotides matching TRBD2. Germline assignment: CDR1 SNHLY and CDR2 FYNNEI. The CDR3 totals 15 residues. The V gene end was trimmed by 8 bases and the J gene end by 9 bases; junction bases not matched to a gene: 14. The CDR3 nucleotides are TGTGCCAGCCTGTCAAGCGGGGGGCCCCTTGGTGAGCAGTTCTTC. Translation: CASLSSGGPLGEQFF.

The chain employs TRBV18 and TRBJ1-1; 7 positions match TRBD1. Losses at the gene ends were 4 bases for V and 6 bases for J; bases not matched to a gene: 8. There are 14 residues in the CDR3. CDR1 is KGHSH, CDR2 LQKENI, per germline. The CDR3: CASSLETGTPEAFF. The CDR3 region has the DNA TGTGCCAGCTCACTCGAGACAGGGACGCCTGAAGCTTTCTTT.

The rearrangement links TRBV12-2 to TRBJ1-5; TRBD1, as called in the table, went unchecked against the DNA. TRBV12-2 is described as a pseudogene. The CDR3 has 16 residues. CDR3 sequence: CASRWPGGNSNQPQHF. CDR3 DNA: TGTGCAAGTCGCTGGCCAGGGGGAAATAGCAATCAGCCCCAGCATTTT.

In its sample, this clone was seen once. The CDR3 nucleotides are TGTGCCAGCAGCAAGGACAGAAGGCAGCCCCAGCATTTT. This codes for CASSKDRRQPQHF. V is TRBV5-8 and J is TRBJ1-5, with D maybe TRBD1 (6 bases). Germline CDR1 SGHTS, CDR2 YDEGEE. Trimming shortened V by 4 bases and J by 7 bases, and 12 bases separated the two germline ends. The CDR3 covers 13 residues. The whole variable domain, remainder taken from reference TRBV5-8 and TRBJ1-5, is EAGVTQSPTHLIKTRGQQATLRCSPISGHTSVYWYQQALGLGLQFLLWYDEGEERNRGNFPPRFSGRQFPNYSSELNVNALELEDSALYLCASSKDRRQPQHFGDGTRLSIL.

The chain links TRBV5-6 to TRBJ2-4; 7 bases map to TRBD2. Per germline, CDR1 SGHDT and CDR2 YYEEEE. The CDR3 sequence is 15 residues long. Trimming at V came to 0 bases and at J to 11 bases, leaving 11 bases not matched to a gene. The CDR3: CASSLVVERGGFQYF. Written as DNA, the CDR3 is TGTGCCAGCAGCTTGGTGGTCGAGCGGGGAGGATTTCAGTACTTC. Based on the CDR3 plus reference TRBV5-6 and TRBJ2-4, the full variable domain is DAGVTQSPTHLIKTRGQQVTLRCSPKSGHDTVSWYQQALGQGPQFIFQYYEEEERQRGNFPDRFSGHQFPNYSSELNVNALLLGDSALYLCASSLVVERGGFQYFGAGTRLSVL.

This chain links TRBV19 with TRBJ1-3, with no clear D. The CDR3 is 15 amino acids. The germline V gene has CDR1 LNHDA and CDR2 SQIVND (reference sequence). The V end lost 1 base, the J end lost 0 bases, and 7 bases lay between the germline ends. CDR3: CASSIATVSGNTIYF. The CDR3 nucleotides are TGTGCCAGTAGTATAGCCACAGTCTCTGGAAACACCATATATTTT.